Detailed here is one TCR beta chain. This sample is part of a study of blood T cell repertoires in COVID-19. In the original workflow: Amplified reference gene primers provided the basis for estimating nucleated cell counts. This table comes from immunoSEQ multiplex PCR, and its TCRdb copy is limited to in-frame clones, with some not included. The D gene and trimming were derived from the DNA, and the V and J assignments and clone size from that table. Among some 54,000 clones listed, roughly four fifths were seen once. CDR1 and CDR2 (germline): MDHEN, SYDVKM. CDR3 length: 13 amino acids. Losses at the gene ends were 10 bases for V and 3 bases for J; bases not matched to a gene: 3.

The sample comprised peripheral blood. This TCR came from a woman aged 55 to 70 with acute or convalescent COVID-19. The chain has TRBV28 and TRBJ2-4; 10 bases match TRBD2. CDR3 in DNA: TGTGCCATGTCTAGCGGGAGCAAAAACATTCAGTACTTC. Translation gives CAMSSGSKNIQYF. Looking up the rest from reference TRBV28 and TRBJ2-4 gives the full variable domain: DVKVTQSSRYLVKRTGEKVFLECVQDMDHENMFWYRQDPGLGLRLIYFSYDVKMKEKGDIPEGYSVSREKKERFSLILESASTNQTSMYLCAMSSGSKNIQYFGAGTRLSVL.